The 16 T cell receptor beta chains given below trace back to one sample, sequenced in a study of neurological immune-mediated disorders. Via MiXCR, TCRdb re-called the 5' RACE reads, giving one row per CDR3 protein. The sample carries 81,000 or so distinct CDR3 sequences, around 13% recorded once. The sample's time point: longitudinal time-point 2. Sample: PBMCs. These TCRs come from a female donor with HTLV-1-associated myelopathy (HAM/TSP).

This clonotype was found many times. The J gene is TRBJ1-5, the V gene TRBV12-3 or TRBV12-4; D unresolved. V lost 5 bases, J lost 4 bases, and 12 bases lay in between. The CDR3 consists of 14 residues. CDR3 DNA: TGTGCCAGCAGTCCCTGGGGTGTAAATCAGCCCCAGCATTTT. Protein: CASSPWGVNQPQHF.

This clonotype was observed at least ten times. V usage is TRBV28 and J usage is TRBJ1-1; D is unclear. V gave up 7 bases and J gave up 2 bases, with 5 bases separating them. Germline-derived CDR1 and CDR2 are MDHEN and SYDVKM. The length of the CDR3 is 11 residues. In DNA, the CDR3 is TGTGCCAGCATACGCAACACTGAAGCTTTCTTT. Protein sequence: CASIRNTEAFF. Based on the CDR3 plus reference TRBV28 and TRBJ1-1, the full variable domain is DVKVTQSSRYLVKRTGEKVFLECVQDMDHENMFWYRQDPGLGLRLIYFSYDVKMKEKGDIPEGYSVSREKKERFSLILESASTNQTSMYLCASIRNTEAFFGQGTRLTVV.

The table lists this clonotype with many counts. V is TRBV12-3 or TRBV12-4 and J is TRBJ2-6, with D possibly TRBD2 on 5 matching bases. V dropped 5 bases and J dropped 2 bases, with 13 bases sitting between them. The CDR3 contains 16 residues. CDR3 DNA: TGTGCCAGCAGTGGGGTTTCGGGGACTGGGGCCAACGTCCTGACTTTC. Translating it yields CASSGVSGTGANVLTF.

This clonotype was counted many times. The chain joins TRBV3-1 to TRBJ1-1, with D hard to call. This CDR3 is 15 amino acids long. Between the trimmed V and J ends, which lost 0 bases and 0 bases, there was a span of 8 bases. Germline CDR1 and CDR2: LGHDT and YNNKEL (reference sequence). The CDR3 sequence: CASSQEGGMNTEAFF. The CDR3 DNA reads as TGTGCCAGCAGCCAAGAAGGCGGTATGAACACTGAAGCTTTCTTT.

Ten or more counts support this clonotype. This sequence joins TRBV7-2 and TRBJ1-5; 7 bases map to TRBD1. The germline V gene encodes CDR1 SGHTA and CDR2 FQGNSA. The J segment lost 0 bases and the V segment lost 5 bases, leaving 10 bases of the junction unmatched. CDR3 length: 17 residues. The CDR3 sequence is CASSQQGGPYSNQPQHF. Written as DNA, the CDR3 is TGTGCCAGCAGCCAGCAAGGGGGCCCTTATAGCAATCAGCCCCAGCATTTT. The entire variable domain, with the rest obtained from reference TRBV7-2 and TRBJ1-5, is as follows: GAGVSQSPSNKVTEKGKDVELRCDPISGHTALYWYRQSLGQGLEFLIYFQGNSAPDKSGLPSDRFSAERTGGSVSTLTIQRTQQEDSAVYLCASSQQGGPYSNQPQHFGDGTRLSIL.

This clonotype was counted at least ten times. The J gene is TRBJ2-7, the V gene TRBV5-1, with D perhaps TRBD1 (6 bases). Trimming removed 5 bases at V and 5 bases at J, with 17 bases between. Germline CDR1 SGHRS, CDR2 YFSETQ. This CDR3 has 14 amino acids. The CDR3 region has the DNA TGCGCCAGCAGACTGAGGTCAGGGGAGCACGAGCAGTACTTC. It yields the protein CASRLRSGEHEQYF.

J is TRBJ2-7 and V is TRBV5-1, with D possibly being TRBD1 (5 bases). This CDR3 region has 13 residues. Trimming removed 4 bases from V and 3 bases from J, with 11 bases in between. The germline CDR1 and CDR2 sequences are SGHRS and YFSETQ. CDR3 amino acids: CASSEDKSYEQYF. Written as DNA, the CDR3 is TGCGCCAGCAGCGAGGACAAGAGCTACGAGCAGTACTTC.

In this sample, this clonotype turned up many times. The rearrangement joins TRBV20-1 to TRBJ2-3; D is tentatively TRBD1 or TRBD2 (5 bases each). The germline V gene has CDR1 DFQATT and CDR2 SNEGSKA (reference sequence). Trimming took off 1 base at V and 6 bases at J, with 17 bases between the two ends. CDR3 length equals 15 residues. CDR3 protein: CSARGDGLRADTQYF. The DNA of the CDR3 is TGCAGTGCTAGAGGGGACGGGCTTAGGGCGGATACGCAGTATTTT.

This clonotype has only a few counts. The rearrangement joins TRBV12-3 or TRBV12-4 to TRBJ1-5; unclear D gene. Trimming removed 5 bases at V and 2 bases at J, with 7 bases between. This CDR3 contains 13 residues. The CDR3 spells CASSTRGNQPQHF. The CDR3 DNA follows: TGTGCCAGCAGTACCCGTGGCAATCAGCCCCAGCATTTT.

At least ten counts were recorded for this clonotype. The V and J genes are TRBV4-1 and TRBJ2-1; D perhaps matches TRBD2 (5 bases). The germline V and J ends were trimmed by 0 bases and 1 base, with 7 bases remaining between them. CDR1 and CDR2 from the germline V gene are MGHRA and YSYEKL. There are 15 residues in the CDR3. CDR3: CASSQDPGSYNEQFF. The CDR3, as DNA: TGCGCCAGCAGCCAAGACCCGGGGTCCTACAATGAGCAGTTCTTC.

This clonotype occurred many times. The chain links TRBV9 to TRBJ2-6; possibly TRBD1 or TRBD2 for D (5 bases each). Trimming left V 3 bases short and J 0 bases short, with 25 bases between. This CDR3 is built from 21 residues. Germline V gene data show CDR1 as SGDLS and CDR2 as YYNGEE. The CDR3 region is CASSGGPGTNLLGSGANVLTF. Here the CDR3 DNA reads TGTGCCAGCAGCGGGGGCCCCGGGACGAACTTGTTAGGCTCTGGGGCCAACGTCCTGACTTTC.

This clonotype was observed at least ten times. The gene calls are TRBV9 and TRBJ2-6; 7 positions match TRBD1. The CDR3 length is 15 residues. Trimming at V came to 4 bases and at J to 2 bases, leaving 3 bases not matched to a gene. Germline loops: CDR1 SGDLS, CDR2 YYNGEE. CDR3 nucleotide sequence: TGTGCCAGCAGCCCGACAGGGACTGGGGCCAACGTCCTGACTTTC. Amino acid sequence: CASSPTGTGANVLTF. The whole variable domain, remainder taken from reference TRBV9 and TRBJ2-6, is DSGVTQTPKHLITATGQRVTLRCSPRSGDLSVYWYQQSLDQGLQFLIQYYNGEERAKGNILERFSAQQFPDLHSELNLSSLELGDSALYFCASSPTGTGANVLTFGAGSRLTVL.

In its sample, this clonotype was seen many times. The chain has TRBV28 and TRBJ1-2; TRBD1 is a possible D gene (5 bases). Trimming pared 4 bases from V and 4 bases from J, leaving 28 bases between. CDR1 and CDR2 from the germline V gene are MDHEN and SYDVKM. The CDR3 length is 19 residues. The CDR3 region is CASSSLSHRDPKRGYGYTF. CDR3 sequence (DNA): TGTGCCAGCAGTTCCCTTTCCCACCGGGACCCAAAGAGAGGCTATGGCTACACCTTC.

A few counts support this clonotype. This sequence joins TRBV6-5 and TRBJ1-2; a possible D gene is TRBD1 (5 bases). Germline V gene sequence: CDR1 MNHEY, CDR2 SVGAGI. Trimming shortened V by 10 bases and J by 7 bases, and 16 bases separated the two germline ends. This CDR3 is built from 12 residues. The CDR3 loop is CATLGDDRGYTF. DNA for the CDR3: TGTGCCACCCTTGGGGACGATCGTGGCTACACCTTC.

About this clonotype: One base away lies a much larger clone, so this may be a sequencing read error. The gene calls are TRBV11-2 and TRBJ1-5, with 8 bases lining up with TRBD1. Germline values: CDR1 SGHAT, CDR2 FQNNGV. Germline trimming cut 5 bases from V and 6 bases from J; bases unmatched to any gene: 15. The CDR3 is made up of 17 amino acids. Here the CDR3 DNA reads TGTGCCAGCAGCCCCGGACAGGGCATTGTGGGCATTCAGCCCCAGCATTTT. Amino acid sequence: CASSPGQGIVGIQPQHF.

This clonotype appeared many times. The chain links TRBV6-6 to TRBJ1-5, with D unresolved. Germline-derived CDR1 and CDR2 are MNHNY and SVGAGI (reference sequence). The CDR3 loop spans 12 amino acids. V lost 7 bases, J lost 4 bases, and 8 bases lay in between. CDR3 DNA: TGTGCCAGCACCCGCGAAAATCAGCCCCAGCATTTT. Amino acids: CASTRENQPQHF.